These 10 T cell receptor beta chains came from one sample sequenced in a study of response to subunit inactivated influenza vaccine listed by TCRdb under 2018. Receptors were amplified or captured by RT-PCR. The sequencer was an Illumina HiSeq 2500. Using fastp at Q25 and MiXCR, TCRdb reprocessed the public reads and kept productive beta chains. Each entry merges the rows of one CDR3 protein and shows their most common DNA and genes. The sample profile shows about 530,000 distinct CDR3 sequences; roughly 13% of them were found once. The ten top clones hold about an eighth of the sample. The sample's time point label, in plain terms: around 42 days after influenza vaccine administration. Material: PBMCs from blood, obtained 40 to 50 days after vaccination. The receptors here all came from a man in his fifties or sixties who received an inactivated influenza vaccine. Donor details come from another sample of the same person, matched by shared clones.

V is TRBV27 and J is TRBJ1-2; D may be TRBD1 (6 bases). CDR3 length: 13 amino acids. CDR1 is MNHEY and CDR2 is SMNVEV in the germline V gene (reference sequence). Trimming cost V 6 bases and J 2 bases, with 10 bases left between them. The CDR3 sequence is CASSGQLNYGYTF. The CDR3, as DNA: TGTGCCAGCAGCGGACAGTTGAACTATGGCTACACCTTC.

This clonotype was recorded many times. The V and J genes are TRBV10-3 and TRBJ2-2; unclear D gene. The germline V and J ends were trimmed by 3 bases and 2 bases, with 7 bases remaining between them. The CDR3 is 14 residues long. Germline V gives CDR1 ENHRY, CDR2 SYGVKD. The CDR3 here is CAISDIGNTGELFF. CDR3 DNA sequence: TGTGCCATCAGTGACATCGGAAACACCGGGGAGCTGTTTTTT.

The chain has TRBV2 and TRBJ2-5; no firm D call. V was trimmed by 6 bases and J by 5 bases, leaving 13 bases between them. The CDR3 is 13 amino acids. The germline gives CDR1 SNHLY, CDR2 FYNNEI. CDR3 nucleotides: TGTGCCAGCAGGCCCGGCAGACGGGAGACCCAGTACTTC. It specifies CASRPGRRETQYF.

This clonotype showed up just a few times. The rearrangement links TRBV20-1 to TRBJ2-7; D not resolved. This CDR3 is built from 14 residues. Germline V gene sequence: CDR1 DFQATT, CDR2 SNEGSKA (reference sequence). V shed 0 bases and J shed 5 bases, with 14 bases lying between them. This CDR3 is CSARDGRAVHEQYF. CDR3 DNA: TGCAGTGCTAGAGATGGTAGGGCCGTCCACGAGCAGTACTTC.

This chain joins TRBV7-2 and TRBJ1-4; possibly TRBD1 for D (5 bases). There are 15 residues in the CDR3. Germline assignment: CDR1 SGHTA and CDR2 FQGNSA. Trimming removed 1 base at V and 5 bases at J, with 11 bases between. Here the CDR3 DNA reads TGTGCCAGCAGCTTAGGTCCGGGGCAGAATGAAAAACTGTTTTTT. Amino acids: CASSLGPGQNEKLFF.

In this sample, this clonotype turned up many times. The chain employs TRBV10-3 and TRBJ2-7, with TRBD2 as a possible D gene (6 bases). Germline lookup yields CDR1 ENHRY and CDR2 SYGVKD. V lost 8 bases and J lost 2, with 10 bases in between. This CDR3 comprises 12 residues. Written as DNA, the CDR3 is TGTGCCATCGGGGACTCCACCTACGAGCAGTACTTC. Amino acids: CAIGDSTYEQYF.

This clonotype appeared many times. The rearrangement uses TRBV4-1 and TRBJ2-3; D could derive from TRBD1 or TRBD2 (5 bases each). The CDR3 sequence is 19 residues long. V was pared by 5 bases and J by 4 bases, with 28 bases between. CDR1 and CDR2 (germline): MGHRA, YSYEKL. As DNA, the CDR3 is TGCGCCAGCAGCGGGAGAGGGACCTCAGGGAGATTCGGCGCAGATACGCAGTATTTT. Protein product: CASSGRGTSGRFGADTQYF.

This chain uses TRBV11-2 with TRBJ2-1, with TRBD1 matching 9 bases. This CDR3 region has 20 residues. J gave up 6 bases and V 1 base, and 19 bases lay outside the gene matches. The germline V gene encodes CDR1 SGHAT and CDR2 FQNNGV. CDR3 amino acids: CASSLGIGGSGTGLFNEQFF. The CDR3 region has the DNA TGTGCCAGCAGCTTAGGAATTGGCGGCTCCGGGACAGGGTTATTCAATGAGCAGTTCTTC.

The gene calls are TRBV4-1 and TRBJ2-1; 9 nucleotides align to TRBD2. J was trimmed by 4 bases and V by 4 bases; bases with no gene match: 5. The CDR3 length is 15 residues. Germline CDR1 is MGHRA and CDR2 is YSYEKL. The CDR3 DNA reads TGCGCCAGCAGCCTCGGGACTAGCCAGTACAATGAGCAGTTCTTC. It yields the protein CASSLGTSQYNEQFF.

The V call is TRBV7-2, the J call TRBJ1-4; no clear D gene. This CDR3 region has 14 residues. V was pared by 4 bases and J by 0 bases, with 6 bases between. CDR1 and CDR2 (germline): SGHTA, FQGNSA. The CDR3 nucleotides read TGTGCCAGCAGCTCCCATGCAACTAATGAAAAACTGTTTTTT. It encodes CASSSHATNEKLFF. The full variable domain, completed using reference TRBV7-2 and TRBJ1-4, is GAGVSQSPSNKVTEKGKDVELRCDPISGHTALYWYRQSLGQGLEFLIYFQGNSAPDKSGLPSDRFSAERTGGSVSTLTIQRTQQEDSAVYLCASSSHATNEKLFFGSGTQLSVL.